This T cell receptor (beta chain) was identified during a study of spatial heterogeneity in lung cancer. This clonotype was counted many times. TCRdb reanalysed the 5' RACE reads using MiXCR and keeps one entry per CDR3 protein. The sample has 42,000 or so distinct CDR3 sequences; roughly a tenth are singletons. Time point specified: blood at routine non-recurrence follow-up after resection. Whole RNA obtained from tumor, nontumor lung or frozen PBMC underwent sequencing without sorting. This specimen was PBMCs, taken at follow-up. The sequence came from a female donor with early-stage non-small cell lung cancer.

The CDR3 spells CASSPPSRGEQYF. The CDR3 DNA follows: TGTGCCAGCAGCCCCCCTTCCCGGGGCGAGCAGTACTTC. The V and J genes are TRBV11-2 and TRBJ2-7, with D possibly matching TRBD2 (5 bases). The CDR3 spans 13 residues. Trimming stripped 5 bases from V and 6 bases from J, with 14 bases between. In germline, CDR1 is SGHAT, CDR2 FQNNGV.